One TCR beta chain is described in this entry. Its antigen is unknown. No per-base quality is available; no much larger clone lies one base away. This record belongs to a study of cytomegalovirus exposure and HLA in healthy donors (dated by TCRdb to the late 2010s). General notes on the study: An earlier analysis of roughly 630 of the donors reported approximately 290 Gb of sequence data and approximately 110 million unique TCR beta sequences from roughly 180 million T cells. Roughly 300 gigabases of sequencing data and around 80 million unique TCR sequences made up an early release that covered about 640 HLA-typed donors. The genetic ancestry cluster associated with self-reported Caucasian donors included around 76% of the roughly 360 genotyped donors. The aim of the study was to test whether cataloging public T cell receptors could identify signatures of past pathogen exposure. The T cell repertoires of several hundred subjects were profiled by immunosequencing and related to cytomegalovirus serostatus. Along with the roughly 610-subject first cohort, a separate validation cohort of roughly 110 different subjects was used. To predict cytomegalovirus infection status, the study combined high-throughput TCR immunosequencing, statistical association of individual TCRs with disease status, and machine learning. A later analysis re-examined previously published TCR beta repertoires from 610 or so donors and added high-resolution HLA genotyping to investigate patterns of TCR occurrence. Rather than using new phenotypic data, the later analysis identified candidate immune exposures from TCR beta sequences and from how often those sequences occurred across donors. An earlier analysis of some 500 of the donors used high-throughput TCR beta sequencing to judge whether each TCR beta V gene segment behaved as functional or pseudogenic. Donor age, sex, ethnicity and CMV serostatus were compiled alongside the repertoire data. A later genetic analysis took genome-wide SNP genotypes for about 65% of the roughly 670 donors and used that subset as a discovery cohort. Every discovery cohort repertoire had been produced on one sequencing platform. Both class I and class II loci were covered by HLA typing, at four-digit resolution. Typing coverage varied by locus: about 620-640 donors for A, B, C, DRB1 and DQB1; 500 to 550 for DQA1; approximately 570 for DPA1; fewer than 480 for DPB1. Four to six DR-DQ haplotypes were handled as single units for association and clustering, since linkage in the cohort was strong. Among a few hundred genotyped donors of the cohort, an average of about 240,000 unique TCR beta nucleotide sequences were sequenced per donor, around 20% of them non-productive. Points the paper makes about the study in general: A later analysis found that HLA-associated TCR beta chains were more clonally expanded and had lower generation probabilities than equally common non-associated chains. The presence/absence analyses assumed that sequencing depth was roughly uniform across donors, and that assumption may not be true. Immune exposure information for the cohort was limited to CMV serostatus. In this cohort, only TCR beta chains were sequenced, and detectable features were limited by the absence of alpha or paired-chain data. When HLA alleles, especially DR and DQ, strongly co-occurred, attributing TCR associations to individual alleles was difficult. The sequencing pipeline was judged likely to have produced a cluster of highly shared sequence variants as a technical artifact. Most CMV-associated TCR beta chains appeared to be HLA-restricted in a later analysis, and the HLA associations seemed to be driven largely by CMV exposure. V-gene and J-gene trimming of TCR beta chains was associated with a missense DCLRE1C variant in a later genetic analysis, and the association was replicated in an independent cohort. Most TCR sequences were observed very rarely across donors, whereas some public TCRs were present in many individuals. Specific HLA alleles were associated with over 15,000 TCR beta sequences at a false discovery rate of 0.05 in a later analysis. The authors suggested that the approach could potentially be generalized to other disease states and immunological phenotypes. The study gave a list of over 150 TCR beta chains associated with cytomegalovirus. Broadly in line with IMGT annotations, most TCR beta V segments showed up in productive rearrangements about 87% or about 30% of the time in an earlier analysis of some 590 of the donors. In a later analysis, the rate of TCR association differed among HLA loci, with DRB1 alleles having the most associated TCRs and HLA-C alleles having the fewest. In vitro tests confirmed that three of the cytomegalovirus-associated TCR beta chains recognize cytomegalovirus antigens. The earlier analysis of some 540 of the donors excluded fewer than 20 rarely observed V segments, including chromosome 9 orphons, because counts were too low. Correlated functional status among segregating V segments might reflect linkage disequilibrium, but an unknown experimental factor could not be ruled out. Compared with the roughly 600-donor mean, donors in an Asian-associated ancestry cluster had fewer N-insertions in productive TCRs, according to a later genetic analysis. A further reported finding was that TCR beta sequences accurately predicted the HLA-A and HLA-B alleles for most subjects in the first cohort. According to a later analysis, parvovirus B19, influenza, CMV and Epstein-Barr virus appeared linked to several top co-occurrence clusters. The 87-base-pair reads could not distinguish some IMGT-functional V segments, including TRBV6-2 and TRBV6-3, so those segments were excluded. The classifier was reported to diagnose cytomegalovirus status with high specificity and sensitivity in both the original cohort and the validation cohort. Because HLA typing was unavailable for some donors at each locus, only the typed subset was used in association tests.

To prepare the library, the immunoSEQ multiplex PCR assay was applied. A mixture of 60 forward primers for TCR Vbeta segments and 13 reverse primers for TCR Jbeta segments was used in the multiplex PCR. The CDR3 region of rearranged TCR beta genes was amplified from genomic DNA by a multiplex PCR assay. The Illumina HiSeq System was used to sequence the amplified TCR beta libraries as 87-base-pair reads. As for the original processing: A later analysis tallied about 77 million unique TCR beta chains across the 666 repertoires, and about 12 million of those chains were shared by two or more donors. A nearest-neighbor algorithm error-corrected the raw reads and collapsed the reads into unique sequences, merging closely related sequences to remove PCR and sequencing errors. To assign V, D and J gene segments, CDR3 sequences were aligned to IMGT reference sequences. For a sequence to be retained, a match of at least six nucleotides to both a V gene segment and a J gene segment was required. A rearrangement counted as productive if the CDR3 had no stop codons and remained in frame with V and J, and every other rearrangement counted as non-productive. CDR3 was defined by IMGT convention, running from the second conserved V-encoded cysteine to the conserved J-encoded phenylalanine. The earlier analysis of 587 of the donors excluded sequences that lacked an unambiguous match to a single V gene segment. An earlier analysis of approximately 590 of the donors classified V segments as functional when productive rearrangements were above 56.7% and as segregating when the standard deviation between donors was above 5%. A statistical classification framework was developed to diagnose cytomegalovirus status using the catalog of TCR beta chain sequences. In a later analysis, V and J genes were assigned by comparing TCR nucleotide sequences against IMGT/GENE-DB human TR gene sequences. A later analysis assigned CDR3 sequences and most-parsimonious VDJ recombination scenarios with the TCRdist pipeline. A later analysis defined each TCR beta chain by its CDR3 amino acid sequence plus V-gene family, and excluded reads lacking a unique V-gene family. In a later analysis, fewer than 600 highly shared, low-generation-probability nucleotide sequences were removed to address suspected cross-contamination and a sequencing artifact. A later analysis calculated a clonal expansion index for each public chain from normalized within-repertoire ranks of inferred template counts. A later analysis computed generation probabilities with a VDJ recombination model fitted to out-of-frame rearrangements, and checked the results against IGoR. A later analysis scored TCR-TCR, TCR-HLA and TCR-CMV co-occurrence with hypergeometric tests, applying a repertoire-size bias correction to TCR pairs. In a later analysis, false discovery rates were estimated by permuting HLA or CMV assignments 20 times. In a later analysis, co-occurring TCRs were grouped using DBSCAN, with TCRdist sequence similarity added in when clustering inside HLA-allele-positive subsets. Repertoires with fewer than 30,000 or more than 120,000 public chains, plus five repertoires with anomalous nucleotide sharing, were excluded from co-occurrence clustering. TCRdb provides this immuneACCESS table in a form limited to in-frame rearrangements. Some clones are lacking; in checked studies, under half of them reflect an unresolved V gene, and why the rest are absent is not known. Clone size and V and J calls were adopted from that table, with D and trimming inferred from the DNA. Present in this sample are a few hundred thousand clones, roughly 80% of which were seen just once. The ten largest clonotypes hold 2.9% of the sample.

In total, about 650 healthy bone marrow donors made up the cohort. Cohort members were all nominally healthy when sampled, although unrecorded immune exposures were likely present. The donor was CMV seronegative and belonged to the group of several hundred seronegative cohort members. A peripheral blood sample was provided by each donor, and peripheral blood mononuclear cells were used for TCR beta sequencing. The Qiagen DNeasy Blood Extraction Kit was used to extract genomic DNA from the blood cell samples. Taken from cysteine to phenylalanine, the CDR3 has 13 residues. Only CDR3 DNA is held: 39 bases, read in frame from base 1. CDR1 and CDR2 were assigned from the germline V gene as MDHEN and SYDVKM. The germline ends are 14 bases apart after V is trimmed by 5 bases and J by 9 bases.

The V and J segments used are TRBV28 and TRBJ2-1; there is no confident call for the D gene. Sequencing used PBMCs. The receptor comes from a man aged 25-45 years in good health and CMV-seronegative. The DNA sequence reads TGTGCCAGCAGTGTGGTGGCGGTCCCTGAGCAGTTCTTC. The encoded protein is CASSVVAVPEQFF.